These 5 T cell receptor beta chains share one sample of origin, sequenced in a study of blood T cell repertoires in COVID-19. Sequencing used immunoSEQ multiplex PCR; TCRdb keeps in-frame clones, though not all of them. The data hold 250,000 to 400,000 clones, with about 91% observed a single time. The sample was peripheral blood. The receptor set was obtained from a woman in her thirties with COVID-19, enrolled during active disease.

The gene calls are TRBV11-3 and TRBJ1-1; weak D call: TRBD1 (6 bases). This CDR3 has 14 amino acids. The germline gives CDR1 SGHNT, CDR2 YENEEA. Trimming removed 5 bases at V and 7 bases at J, with 17 bases between. CDR3 nucleotides: TGTGCCAGCAGCGAATTGCGGGGGGCAGGTGAAGCTTTCTTT. Translating it yields CASSELRGAGEAFF.

CDR3 in DNA: TGTGCCAGCAGTTTGGGACAGACCTACGAGCAGTACGTC. Protein product: CASSLGQTYEQYV. This rearrangement joins TRBV12-3 or TRBV12-4 to TRBJ2-7; 7 bases agree with TRBD1. The J segment lost 2 bases and the V segment lost 3 bases, leaving 1 base of the junction unmatched. This CDR3 region has 13 residues.

The chain employs TRBV5-6 and TRBJ2-2; D gene unclear. Trimming pared 0 bases from V and 8 bases from J, leaving 5 bases between. Germline V gene sequence: CDR1 SGHDT, CDR2 YYEEEE. This CDR3 has 12 amino acids. The CDR3 region has the DNA TGTGCCAGCAGCTTGGTTTCAGGGGAGCTGTTTTTT. It is translated as CASSLVSGELFF.

This sequence joins TRBV9 and TRBJ1-5; D is undetermined. V was cut by 4 bases and J by 0 bases, with 11 bases left in between. This CDR3 has 15 residues. Germline V gives CDR1 SGDLS, CDR2 YYNGEE. This CDR3 reads CASSRTAGSNQPQHF. Here the CDR3 DNA reads TGTGCCAGCAGCCGCACAGCAGGTAGCAATCAGCCCCAGCATTTT.

This clone has only a few counts. CDR3 residues: CASSLLTETEAFF. The CDR3 DNA follows: TGTGCCAGCTCACTACTTACAGAAACTGAAGCTTTCTTT. V gene TRBV18 combines with J gene TRBJ1-1; D gene uncertain. Germline CDR1 reads KGHSH; CDR2 reads LQKENI. This CDR3 spans 13 amino acids. The V end lost 4 bases, the J end lost 5 bases, and 11 bases lay between the germline ends.